The 22 T cell receptor beta chains below all came from one sample that was sequenced in a study of T cells in Graves' hyperthyroidism and ophthalmopathy. Researchers took RNA transcripts and amplified the TCR beta CDR3 regions from them. A set of HTBI primers served as the primers for a first-round RT-PCR of the TCR CDR3. TCRdb redid the calling of the multiplex PCR reads with MiXCR, one entry per CDR3 protein. The data hold around 280,000 distinct CDR3 sequences, with roughly 13% observed a single time. Material: blood. These receptors originate from a woman between 40 and 55 years old with Graves' hyperthyroidism.

This clonotype was counted only a few times. The chain links TRBV10-3 to TRBJ2-2; 7 bases map to TRBD2. The CDR3 runs 18 residues. Trimming removed 4 bases from V and 0 bases from J; junction bases left unmatched: 11. The germline V gene has CDR1 ENHRY and CDR2 SYGVKD. The CDR3 spells CAISGGSGQVSNTGELFF. CDR3 coding DNA: TGTGCCATCAGTGGGGGTAGCGGGCAGGTATCGAACACCGGGGAGCTGTTTTTT.

The J gene is TRBJ2-6, the V gene TRBV7-9, with D perhaps being TRBD1 or TRBD2 (5 bases each). Germline V gene data show CDR1 as SEHNR and CDR2 as FQNEAQ (reference sequence). V was clipped by 4 bases and J by 4 bases, with 11 bases between them. This CDR3 is built from 15 residues. CDR3 in amino acids: CASSSSGTGANVLTF. The DNA of the CDR3 is TGTGCCAGCAGCTCCTCCGGGACCGGGGCCAACGTCCTGACTTTC.

In this sample, this clonotype turned up many times. V and J are TRBV6-1 and TRBJ1-5; 7 nucleotides agree with TRBD1. The CDR3 is made up of 16 amino acids. Per the germline V gene, CDR1 is MNHNS and CDR2 is SASEGT. The trim removed 4 bases at V and 3 bases at J, leaving 9 bases unmatched. In nucleotides, the CDR3 is TGTGCCAGCAGTGGCCTTACAGGGGTCAACAATCAGCCCCAGCATTTT. Residues: CASSGLTGVNNQPQHF.

There are a few counts of this clonotype. V is TRBV20-1 and J is TRBJ1-1; TRBD1 agrees at 8 bases. Germline V CDR1 and CDR2: DFQATT, SNEGSKA (reference sequence). This CDR3 contains 14 residues. V trimming: 6 bases; J trimming: 1 base; junction bases outside the gene matches: 7. Here the CDR3 DNA reads TGCAGTGCCGAAGGACAGGGATGGAACACTGAAGCTTTCTTT. This gives the protein CSAEGQGWNTEAFF.

In this sample, this clonotype turned up many times. The chain couples TRBV6-1 to TRBJ2-7; D not resolved. The V end lost 11 bases, the J end lost 3 bases, and 11 bases lay between the germline ends. This CDR3 has 11 amino acids. CDR1 and CDR2 from the germline V gene are MNHNS and SASEGT. The CDR3 region has the DNA TGTGCCGTGGGGATTGACTACGAGCAGTACTTC. Its protein is CAVGIDYEQYF.

There are many counts of this clonotype. This sequence joins TRBV28 and TRBJ2-3; 10 bases are shared with TRBD1. The CDR3 consists of 16 residues. After removal of 6 bases from V and 5 bases from J, the junction contained 11 bases not matched to a gene. Germline V gene lookup returns CDR1 MDHEN and CDR2 SYDVKM. CDR3 sequence (DNA): TGTGCCAGCAGCCTCATCGGGACAGGGGACGGAGATACGCAGTATTTT. Translated, it gives CASSLIGTGDGDTQYF.

This clonotype has ten or more counts. The chain carries TRBV20-1 and TRBJ2-5; possibly TRBD1 for D (6 bases). The CDR3 totals 12 residues. CDR1 is DFQATT and CDR2 is SNEGSKA in the germline V gene (reference sequence). The germline V and J ends were trimmed by 1 base and 4 bases, with 7 bases remaining between them. The CDR3 nucleotides are TGCAGTGCTAGAGTCAGGGGAGAGACCCAGTACTTC. Translating it yields CSARVRGETQYF.

This rearrangement joins TRBV7-9 to TRBJ2-1; TRBD2 is a possible D gene (5 bases). The CDR3 consists of 12 residues. Looked up from germline, CDR1 is SEHNR and CDR2 is FQNEAQ (reference sequence). Trimming pared 3 bases from V and 15 bases from J, leaving 15 bases between. Here the CDR3 reads CASSFSIGEGFF. CDR3 nucleotides: TGTGCCAGCAGCTTTTCGATCGGAGAGGGGTTCTTC.

This clonotype was recorded many times. V and J are TRBV27 and TRBJ1-4; D is ambiguous. V dropped 6 bases and J dropped 8 bases, with 22 bases sitting between them. CDR1 MNHEY and CDR2 SMNVEV come from the germline V gene (reference sequence). This CDR3 spans 16 amino acids. CDR3 sequence reads: CASRDPGQSGEEKLFF. In DNA form, the CDR3 reads TGTGCCAGCAGGGATCCGGGCCAATCAGGAGAAGAAAAACTGTTTTTT.

The sample holds many counts of this clonotype. The rearrangement links TRBV12-3 or TRBV12-4 to TRBJ1-5; D is unclear. Trimming stripped 5 bases from V and 3 bases from J, with 5 bases between. The CDR3 extends over 12 amino acids. The CDR3 sequence: CASSADNQPQHF. The CDR3 DNA reads as TGTGCCAGCAGTGCGGACAATCAGCCCCAGCATTTT.

The chain links TRBV19 to TRBJ1-3, with a possible D match to TRBD1 (5 bases). The CDR3 consists of 17 residues. Germline CDR1 reads LNHDA; CDR2 reads SQIVND (reference sequence). The V end lost 6 bases, the J end lost 0 bases, and 18 bases lay between the germline ends. CDR3 amino acids: CASSTTAGWNSGNTIYF. The CDR3 nucleotides are TGTGCCAGTAGCACTACGGCAGGGTGGAACTCTGGAAACACCATATATTTT.

The gene calls are TRBV7-9 and TRBJ2-1; TRBD2 is a possible D gene (5 bases). CDR3 length: 13 amino acids. Germline CDR1 SEHNR, CDR2 FQNEAQ (reference sequence). The V and J ends lost 0 bases and 10 bases respectively, with 10 bases between them. The chain's CDR3 is CASSLARSGEQFF. The CDR3 coding sequence is TGTGCCAGCAGCTTAGCGAGGAGCGGAGAGCAGTTCTTC.

Many counts were recorded for this clonotype. The V gene is TRBV27, the J gene TRBJ2-7, with TRBD1 identical over 9 bases. Germline V gene data show CDR1 as MNHEY and CDR2 as SMNVEV (reference sequence). Trimming at V came to 6 bases and at J to 5 bases, leaving 14 bases not matched to a gene. The CDR3 is 16 amino acids. The CDR3 region is CASRLYSGTGFHEQYF. The CDR3 nucleotides are TGTGCCAGCAGACTCTACTCCGGGACAGGGTTCCACGAGCAGTACTTC.

This clonotype has at least ten counts. The rearrangement links TRBV5-1 to TRBJ2-7; 7 positions match TRBD2. This CDR3 is built from 15 residues. Germline trimming cut 2 bases from V and 2 bases from J; bases unmatched to any gene: 7. Germline CDR1 reads SGHRS; CDR2 reads YFSETQ. The chain's CDR3 is CASSFSGGGTYEQYF. In nucleotides, the CDR3 is TGCGCCAGCAGCTTTTCCGGGGGAGGGACCTACGAGCAGTACTTC. Drawing the rest from reference TRBV5-1 and TRBJ2-7, the complete variable domain is KAGVTQTPRYLIKTRGQQVTLSCSPISGHRSVSWYQQTPGQGLQFLFEYFSETQRNKGNFPGRFSGRQFSNSRSEMNVSTLELGDSALYLCASSFSGGGTYEQYFGPGTRLTVT.

There are a few counts of this clonotype. The chain is built from TRBV18 and TRBJ2-2, with no clear D. Trimming left V 4 bases short and J 7 bases short, with 7 bases between. Germline V gene lookup returns CDR1 KGHSH and CDR2 LQKENI. This CDR3 has 12 amino acids. CDR3 sequence: CASSLPHGELFF. For the CDR3, the DNA is TGTGCCAGCTCACTCCCCCACGGGGAGCTGTTTTTT.

This clonotype occurred many times. This chain links TRBV7-9 with TRBJ2-3, with TRBD1 matching 8 bases. CDR3 length: 18 amino acids. V dropped 3 bases and J dropped 2; count of bases not matched to a gene: 13. In germline, CDR1 is SEHNR, CDR2 FQNEAQ (reference sequence). In DNA, the CDR3 is TGTGCCAGCAGCTTCCCGCCCCGTACAGGGGGGATCACAGATACGCAGTATTTT. Residues: CASSFPPRTGGITDTQYF.

This clonotype was detected ten times or more. The V and J genes are TRBV10-3 and TRBJ1-1; no firm D call. Germline CDR1 and CDR2: ENHRY and SYGVKD. V shed 4 bases and J shed 0 bases, with 6 bases lying between them. The CDR3 is 13 amino acids. The CDR3 protein is CAISVSLNTEAFF. In DNA form, the CDR3 reads TGTGCCATCAGTGTTTCCTTGAACACTGAAGCTTTCTTT.

This clonotype was recorded at least ten times. This chain connects TRBV6-1 to TRBJ2-2; 7 nucleotides align to TRBD2. V lost 6 bases and J lost 6; bases outside the gene matches: 13. The CDR3 length is 16 residues. Germline V gene sequence: CDR1 MNHNS, CDR2 SASEGT. The CDR3 DNA reads TGTGCCAGCAGGCCTTGGGGCGGGAGCTCCCCCGGGGAGCTGTTTTTT. It is translated as CASRPWGGSSPGELFF.

There are many counts of this clonotype. The rearrangement uses TRBV6-4 and TRBJ2-1, with D tentatively TRBD2 (6 bases). Germline lookup yields CDR1 MRHNA and CDR2 SNTAGT. The CDR3 consists of 15 residues. V was shortened by 3 bases and J by 0 bases, with 9 bases between the two germline ends. The CDR3 DNA reads TGTGCCAGCAGTGAGGAGGGTAGCTCCTACAATGAGCAGTTCTTC. It codes for CASSEEGSSYNEQFF.

The chain couples TRBV2 to TRBJ1-2, with D tentatively TRBD1 (6 bases). Germline CDR1 is SNHLY and CDR2 is FYNNEI. The V end was cut by 4 bases, the J end by 4 bases, with 10 bases between. The CDR3 has 13 residues. CDR3 nucleotides: TGTGCCAGCAGTGTCGACAGGATCTATGGCTACACCTTC. It is translated as CASSVDRIYGYTF.

The sample holds many counts of this clonotype. This sequence joins TRBV7-9 and TRBJ1-2; D might be TRBD1 (6 bases). Germline V gene lookup returns CDR1 SEHNR and CDR2 FQNEAQ (reference sequence). V was pared by 5 bases and J by 4 bases, with 17 bases between. The CDR3 runs 15 residues. CDR3 nucleotides: TGTGCCAGCAGCCAGGGGACACCTGGACCCTATGGCTACACCTTC. It is translated as CASSQGTPGPYGYTF.

This clonotype was detected ten times or more. The chain uses TRBV24-1 and TRBJ2-3, with 10 bases aligning to TRBD2. There are 16 residues in the CDR3. Losses at the gene ends were 8 bases for V and 0 bases for J; bases not matched to a gene: 7. CDR1 KGHDR and CDR2 SFDVKD come from the germline V gene. In nucleotides, the CDR3 is TGTGCCACCATGTCCTCGACTAGCGGGAGCACAGATACGCAGTATTTT. It codes for CATMSSTSGSTDTQYF.